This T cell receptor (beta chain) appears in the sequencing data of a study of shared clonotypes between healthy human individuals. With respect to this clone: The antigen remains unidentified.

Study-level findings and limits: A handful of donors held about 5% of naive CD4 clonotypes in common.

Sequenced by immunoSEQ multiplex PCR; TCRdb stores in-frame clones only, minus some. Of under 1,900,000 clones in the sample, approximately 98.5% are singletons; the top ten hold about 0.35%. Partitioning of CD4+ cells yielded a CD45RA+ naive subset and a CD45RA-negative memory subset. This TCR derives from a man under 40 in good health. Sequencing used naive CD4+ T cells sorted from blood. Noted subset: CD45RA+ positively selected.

The CDR3 region has the DNA TGCGCCAGCAGCCAGCTTAGGGCAGGGCGTGAAAAACTGTTTTTT. Its protein product is CASSQLRAGREKLFF. The chain carries TRBV4-3 and TRBJ1-4; D might be TRBD1 (5 bases). The V and J ends lost 3 bases and 7 bases respectively, with 15 bases between them. Germline V gene lookup returns CDR1 LGHNA and CDR2 YSLEER. The CDR3 is 15 amino acids.